This T cell receptor (beta chain) was observed in a study of control samples from healthy donors and cancer patients. The V gene end was trimmed by 5 bases and the J gene end by 9 bases; junction bases not matched to a gene: 10. Germline V lookup: CDR1 SGHTA, CDR2 FQGNSA. This CDR3 contains 15 residues. The assay was immunoSEQ multiplex PCR, and TCRdb's table has in-frame clones only and misses some. The sample includes some 140,000 clones, about 88% of them seen just once. The sequenced sample was blood. The clonotype comes from a woman aged 25 to 39 in good health. The rearrangement links TRBV7-2 to TRBJ2-1; 10 positions match TRBD2. CDR3 loop: CASSPAPGLAREQFF. The CDR3 DNA follows: TGTGCCAGCAGCCCCGCTCCGGGACTAGCGCGTGAGCAGTTCTTC.